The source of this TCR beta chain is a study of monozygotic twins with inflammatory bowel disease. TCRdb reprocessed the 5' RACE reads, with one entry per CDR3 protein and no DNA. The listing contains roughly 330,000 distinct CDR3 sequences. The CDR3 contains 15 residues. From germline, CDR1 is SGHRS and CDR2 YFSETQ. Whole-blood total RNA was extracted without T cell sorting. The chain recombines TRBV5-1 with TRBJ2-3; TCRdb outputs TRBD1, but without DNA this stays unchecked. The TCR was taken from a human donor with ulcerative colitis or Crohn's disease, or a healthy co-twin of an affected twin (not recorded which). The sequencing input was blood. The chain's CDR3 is CASSRGGGVTDTQYF.